This T cell receptor beta chain was found in a study of cytomegalovirus exposure and HLA in healthy donors (dated by TCRdb to the late 2010s). At the level of the whole study: An earlier analysis of more than 550 of the donors reported approximately 280 Gb of sequence data and 117 million unique TCR beta sequences obtained from roughly 170 million T cells. An early release that covered about 600 HLA-typed donors contained about 300 gigabases of sequencing data and 75 million to 100 million unique TCR sequences. Of the approximately 400 genotyped donors, around 81% fell in the genetic ancestry cluster associated with self-reported Caucasian donors. The aim of the study was to test whether cataloging public T cell receptors could identify signatures of past pathogen exposure. The study used immunosequencing to profile the T cell repertoires of under 700 subjects and linked those repertoires to cytomegalovirus serostatus. Along with the approximately 670-subject first cohort, a separate validation cohort of over 90 different subjects was used. To predict cytomegalovirus infection status, the study brought together high-throughput TCR immunosequencing, statistical association of individual TCRs with disease status, and machine learning. A later analysis re-examined previously published TCR beta repertoires from more than 650 donors and added high-resolution HLA genotyping to investigate patterns of TCR occurrence. Rather than drawing on any new phenotypic data, the later analysis identified candidate immune exposures from TCR beta sequences and the way those sequences occurred across donors. In an earlier analysis of 587 of the donors, high-throughput TCR beta sequencing was used to judge whether each TCR beta V gene segment behaved as functional or pseudogenic. Donor age, sex, ethnicity and CMV serostatus were compiled together with the repertoire data. Genome-wide SNP genotypes for about three fifths of the roughly 700 donors were used in a later genetic analysis, which treated that subset as a discovery cohort. Every discovery cohort repertoire had been produced on one sequencing platform. HLA typing covered class I and class II loci at four-digit resolution. Typing coverage differed by locus: A, B, C, DRB1 and DQB1 were typed in roughly 629-640 donors, DQA1 in 500 to 550, DPA1 in around 580, and DPB1 in around 490. Because of strong linkage in the cohort, five DR-DQ haplotypes were treated as single units for association and clustering. On average, roughly 250,000 unique TCR beta nucleotide sequences were sequenced per donor among some 430 genotyped donors of the cohort, with around 19% of those sequences being non-productive.

Sequences MNHEY (CDR1) and SVGAGI (CDR2) are obtained from the germline V gene. V drops 7 bases and J drops 0 bases, leaving 10 bases in between. Counted from cysteine to phenylalanine, this CDR3 has 14 amino acids. Of the read, only the CDR3 DNA is kept; its 42 bases are in frame from base 1. The library relied on the immunoSEQ multiplex PCR assay. The multiplex PCR relied on a mix of 60 forward primers for TCR Vbeta segments and 13 reverse primers for TCR Jbeta segments. The CDR3 region of rearranged TCR beta genes was amplified from genomic DNA with a multiplex PCR assay. The Illumina HiSeq System was used to sequence the amplified TCR beta libraries as 87-base-pair reads. On the study's bioinformatics: Across the 500 to 850 repertoires, a later analysis counted tens of millions of unique TCR beta chains, roughly 11 million of which were shared by at least two donors. To remove PCR and sequencing errors, raw reads were error-corrected and collapsed into unique sequences using a nearest-neighbor algorithm that merged closely related sequences. To assign V, D and J gene segments, CDR3 sequences were aligned to IMGT reference sequences. For a sequence to be retained, a match of at least six nucleotides was required to both a V gene segment and a J gene segment. A rearrangement counted as productive if the CDR3 had no stop codons and remained in frame with V and J, and every other rearrangement counted as non-productive. Following IMGT convention, CDR3 was defined as the stretch from the second conserved V-encoded cysteine to the conserved J-encoded phenylalanine. The earlier analysis of about 560 of the donors excluded any sequence lacking an unambiguous match to a single V gene segment. In an earlier analysis of some 590 of the donors, V segments were called functional above 56.7% productive rearrangements and were called segregating when the between-donor standard deviation exceeded 5%. To diagnose cytomegalovirus status from the catalog of TCR beta chain sequences, a statistical classification framework was built. In a later analysis, TCR nucleotide sequences were compared against IMGT/GENE-DB human TR gene sequences so that V and J genes could be assigned. Using the TCRdist pipeline, a later analysis assigned CDR3 sequences along with most-parsimonious VDJ recombination scenarios. In a later analysis, each TCR beta chain was defined by its CDR3 amino acid sequence together with its V-gene family, and reads lacking a unique V-gene family were excluded. To address suspected cross-contamination and a sequencing artifact, a later analysis removed a few hundred highly shared, low-generation-probability nucleotide sequences. In a later analysis, a clonal expansion index for each public chain was calculated from normalized within-repertoire ranks of inferred template counts. In a later analysis, generation probabilities were computed using a VDJ recombination model fitted to out-of-frame rearrangements, and the results were checked against IGoR. In a later analysis, TCR-TCR, TCR-HLA and TCR-CMV co-occurrence was scored with hypergeometric tests, and a repertoire-size bias correction was applied to TCR pairs. In a later analysis, false discovery rates were estimated by permuting HLA or CMV assignments 20 times. In a later analysis, co-occurring TCRs were grouped using DBSCAN, with TCRdist sequence similarity added in when clustering inside HLA-allele-positive subsets. For co-occurrence clustering, repertoires with fewer than 30,000 or more than 120,000 public chains were excluded, along with about five repertoires with anomalous nucleotide sharing. In TCRdb, the immuneACCESS table is reduced to in-frame sequences with V and J assigned. These tables do not hold every clone; where another copy was compared, an unresolved V gene accounts for under half, and the others remain unexplained. V and J calls and clone size come straight from that table; D and trimming were deduced from the DNA. The sample has approximately 220,000 clones on record, approximately 82% of them singletons. The ten largest clones capture 0.63% of the sample.

The cohort consisted of hundreds of healthy bone marrow donors. Cohort members were all nominally healthy when sampled, although unrecorded immune exposures were likely present. The donor tested CMV seronegative and was one of the 352 seronegative cohort members. A peripheral blood sample was provided by each donor, and peripheral blood mononuclear cells were used for TCR beta sequencing. The Qiagen DNeasy Blood Extraction Kit was used to extract genomic DNA from the blood cell samples. About this clone itself: The specificity of this receptor is unknown. Base qualities are not recorded, but no much larger clone differs from it by a single base.

What the work shows at the level of the full study, not this receptor alone: In a later analysis, HLA-associated TCR beta chains showed more clonal expansion and lower generation probabilities than non-associated chains that were equally common. In this cohort, only TCR beta chains were sequenced, and detectable features were limited by the absence of alpha or paired-chain data. In a later genetic analysis, a missense DCLRE1C variant was associated with V-gene and J-gene trimming of TCR beta chains, and the association was replicated in an independent cohort. HLA typing was unavailable for some donors at each locus, so association tests used only the typed subset. Most TCR sequences were observed very rarely across donors, whereas some public TCRs were present in many individuals. Because the 87-base-pair reads could not distinguish some IMGT-functional V segments, including TRBV6-2 and TRBV6-3, those segments were excluded. Presence/absence analyses assumed roughly uniform sequencing depth across donors, an assumption that may not hold. A further reported finding was that TCR beta sequences accurately predicted the HLA-A and HLA-B alleles for most subjects in the first cohort. According to a later analysis, most CMV-associated TCR beta chains appeared to be HLA-restricted, and the HLA associations seemed to be driven largely by CMV exposure. A cluster of highly shared sequence variants was judged likely to represent a technical artifact of the sequencing pipeline. The classifier was reported to diagnose cytomegalovirus status with high specificity and sensitivity in both the original and validation cohorts. A later analysis reported that several top co-occurrence clusters appeared linked to parvovirus B19, influenza, CMV and Epstein-Barr virus. In a later genetic analysis, fewer N-insertions in productive TCRs were reported among donors in an Asian-associated ancestry cluster than the roughly 670-donor mean. Correlated functional status among segregating V segments might be attributable to linkage disequilibrium, but an unknown experimental factor could not be ruled out. The only immune exposure information available for the cohort was CMV serostatus. In a later analysis, TCR association rates were found to vary across HLA loci, with the most associated TCRs seen for DRB1 alleles and the fewest for HLA-C alleles. Assigning TCR associations to individual alleles was difficult when HLA alleles, especially DR and DQ, strongly co-occurred. In vitro tests confirmed that a few of the cytomegalovirus-associated TCR beta chains recognize cytomegalovirus antigens. A total of 164 TCR beta chains were listed by the study as associated with cytomegalovirus. It was suggested by the authors that the approach could potentially be generalized to other disease states and immunological phenotypes. About 15 rarely observed V segments, including chromosome 9 orphons, were excluded from the earlier analysis of several hundred of the donors because counts were too low. A later analysis associated 16,951 TCR beta sequences with specific HLA alleles at a false discovery rate of 0.05. In an earlier analysis of 587 of the donors, most TCR beta V segments appeared in productive rearrangements about 87% or about 30% of the time, broadly matching IMGT annotations.

The sample comprised PBMCs. The source of this sequence is a young man in good health and CMV-seronegative. The rearranged segments are TRBV6-5 and TRBJ2-1; TRBD2 is perhaps the D gene, given 6 matching bases. The CDR3 reads CASNRGSSYNEQFF. In nucleotides, the sequence is TGTGCCAGCAACCGGGGGAGCTCCTACAATGAGCAGTTCTTC.